This TCR beta chain originates from a study of cytomegalovirus exposure and HLA in healthy donors. The CDR3 is 14 amino acids. Germline V gene sequence: CDR1 MGHRA, CDR2 YSYEKL. To note about this clone: Its antigen is as yet unknown.

In the PCR, 60 Vbeta and 13 Jbeta primers were used. Data came from immunoSEQ multiplex PCR; TCRdb stores just in-frame clones and leaves some out. The repertoire holds 150,000 to 200,000 clones, with about four fifths as singletons. General study results and limits: Later on, an analysis found that several of the most significant clusters appeared to be linked to common viral pathogens, which included parvovirus B19. For TCR beta chains, V- and J-gene trimming was later linked to a missense DCLRE1C variant. It is likely that the observed cluster of highly shared sequence variants was a sequencing artifact. Only CMV serostatus was available as immune exposure information.

Sequencing input: PBMCs. The TCR comes from a man between 40 and 49 years old in good health and CMV-seropositive. The chain combines TRBV4-1 with TRBJ1-2, with D unresolved. In DNA, the CDR3 is TGCGCTTCCCGTCCAGTGGGAGGCAACTATGGCTACACCTTC. It specifies CASRPVGGNYGYTF.